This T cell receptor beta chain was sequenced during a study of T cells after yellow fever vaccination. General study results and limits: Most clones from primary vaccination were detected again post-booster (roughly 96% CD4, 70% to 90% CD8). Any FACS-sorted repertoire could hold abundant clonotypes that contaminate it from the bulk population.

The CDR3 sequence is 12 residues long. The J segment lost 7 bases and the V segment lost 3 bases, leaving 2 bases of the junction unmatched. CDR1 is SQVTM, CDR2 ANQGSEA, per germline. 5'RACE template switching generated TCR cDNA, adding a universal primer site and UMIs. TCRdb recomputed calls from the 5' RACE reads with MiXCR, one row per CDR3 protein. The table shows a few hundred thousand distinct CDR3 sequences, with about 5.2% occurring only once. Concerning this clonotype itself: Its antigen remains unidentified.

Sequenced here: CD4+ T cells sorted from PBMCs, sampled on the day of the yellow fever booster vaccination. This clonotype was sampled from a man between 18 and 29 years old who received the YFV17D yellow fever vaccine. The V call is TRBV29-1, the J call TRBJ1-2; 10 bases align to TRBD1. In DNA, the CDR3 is TGCAGCGTTGAGGGACAGGGGTCTGGCTACACCTTC. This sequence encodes CSVEGQGSGYTF.